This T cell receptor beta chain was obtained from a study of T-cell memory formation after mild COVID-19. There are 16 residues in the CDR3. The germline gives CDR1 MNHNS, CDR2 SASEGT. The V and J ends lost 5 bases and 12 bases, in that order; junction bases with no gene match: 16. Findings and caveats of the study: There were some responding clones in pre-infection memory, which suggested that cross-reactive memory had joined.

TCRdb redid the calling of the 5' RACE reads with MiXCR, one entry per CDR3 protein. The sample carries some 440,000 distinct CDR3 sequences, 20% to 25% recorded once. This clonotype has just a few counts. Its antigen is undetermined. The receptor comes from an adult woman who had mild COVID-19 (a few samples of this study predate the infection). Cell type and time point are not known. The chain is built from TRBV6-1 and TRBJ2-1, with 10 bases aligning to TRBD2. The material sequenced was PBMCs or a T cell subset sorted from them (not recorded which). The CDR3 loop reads CASSSFAGTSAFGQFF. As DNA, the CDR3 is TGTGCCAGCAGTTCTTTTGCCGGGACTAGCGCTTTCGGGCAGTTCTTC.